The 3 T cell receptor beta chains reported below all come from one sample, sequenced in a study of identical twins. Each CDR3 protein gets one entry after TCRdb re-called the 5' RACE reads with MiXCR. The top ten clones hold around 2.1% of a sample with hundreds of thousands of distinct CDR3 sequences, around 8% of them seen once. The sample was also linked to a second study, of yellow fever vaccine responses in identical twins.

The sequenced sample was memory (CD45RO+) T cells sorted from blood. Receptor source: a woman between 18 and 30 years old in good health.

This clonotype was found many times. The rearrangement joins TRBV11-2 to TRBJ2-1, with a tentative D call TRBD1 (7 bases). The V gene lost 2 bases and the J gene lost 8 bases, with 22 bases spanning the gap. The CDR3 totals 17 residues. The germline V gene has CDR1 SGHAT and CDR2 FQNNGV. The CDR3 DNA reads TGTGCCAGCAGCTTAAAAAGTATCCAAACAGGGGAGGATGAGCAGTTCTTC. Translation gives CASSLKSIQTGEDEQFF.

This clonotype was detected a few times. This sequence joins TRBV29-1 and TRBJ2-7; D gene ambiguous. The V gene lost 6 bases and the J gene lost 2 bases, with 8 bases spanning the gap. This CDR3 spans 11 amino acids. Germline CDR1 SQVTM, CDR2 ANQGSEA. The CDR3 reads CSVSLPYEQYF. The CDR3 DNA reads TGCAGCGTGTCCTTGCCCTACGAGCAGTACTTC.

This clonotype was counted many times. This chain uses TRBV5-1 with TRBJ2-3; TRBD2 matches 10 bases. The V gene end was trimmed by 2 bases and the J gene end by 3 bases; junction bases not matched to a gene: 6. Germline-derived CDR1 and CDR2 are SGHRS and YFSETQ. The length of the CDR3 is 16 residues. This CDR3 reads CASSLGLAGETDTQYF. CDR3 nucleotides: TGCGCCAGCAGCTTAGGCCTAGCGGGGGAGACAGATACGCAGTATTTT. Supplemented by reference TRBV5-1 and TRBJ2-3, the full variable domain reads KAGVTQTPRYLIKTRGQQVTLSCSPISGHRSVSWYQQTPGQGLQFLFEYFSETQRNKGNFPGRFSGRQFSNSRSEMNVSTLELGDSALYLCASSLGLAGETDTQYFGPGTRLTVL.